A selection of T cell receptor beta chains follows, all from one sample in a study of T-cell reconstitution after alpha-beta-depleted transplantation in children. TCRdb used MiXCR to reprocess the PCR reads, holding one entry per CDR3 protein. This sample carries some 840,000 distinct CDR3 sequences, roughly 15% of them seen once, and the ten largest clones take roughly 4.8%. Source: PBMCs, mostly from graft donor cells, taken 360 days after TCRalphabeta/CD19-depleted stem cell transplant. All receptors derive from a male patient between 5 and 17 years old who had a stem cell transplant for acute lymphoblastic leukemia, so the T cells may come from the graft donor. Each CDR3 is given with its conserved first and last residue. The order of the fields is D gene, V gene, clone size, J gene, CDR3 protein, CDR3 DNA. A D gene is named only where the DNA matches it firmly. The size of a clone is reported for some rows only, either as once, few or many, or as a class for expanded clones.

d_gene: TRBD2
v_gene: TRBV5-1
abundance: few
j_gene: TRBJ2-3
CDR3aa: CASSLAPTGAGAGTDTQYF
CDR3nt: TGCGCCAGCAGCTTGGCCCCTACCGGAGCGGGAGCGGGCACAGATACGCAGTATTTT

d_gene: TRBD1
v_gene: TRBV11-1
abundance: -
j_gene: TRBJ2-1
CDR3aa: CASSLRDRVYNEQFF
CDR3nt: TGTGCCAGCAGCTTAAGGGACAGGGTCTACAATGAGCAGTTCTTC

d_gene: -
v_gene: TRBV18
abundance: -
j_gene: TRBJ2-5
CDR3aa: CASSPPPAGEETQYF
CDR3nt: TGTGCCAGCTCACCACCGCCGGCAGGGGAAGAGACCCAGTACTTC

d_gene: -
v_gene: TRBV12-3/TRBV12-4
abundance: many
j_gene: TRBJ1-6
CDR3aa: CASSLRAGVASPLHF
CDR3nt: TGTGCCAGCAGTTTACGGGCAGGGGTGGCTTCACCCCTCCACTTT

d_gene: -
v_gene: TRBV27
abundance: few
j_gene: TRBJ1-1
CDR3aa: CASRHPENTEAFF
CDR3nt: TGTGCCAGCAGACATCCAGAGAACACTGAAGCTTTCTTT

d_gene: -
v_gene: TRBV10-3
abundance: many
j_gene: TRBJ2-7
CDR3aa: CAISESHEQYF
CDR3nt: TGTGCCATCAGTGAGTCACACGAGCAGTACTTC

d_gene: TRBD2
v_gene: TRBV20-1
abundance: -
j_gene: TRBJ2-3
CDR3aa: CSARVLAGGVDTQYF
CDR3nt: TGCAGTGCTAGAGTCCTAGCGGGAGGCGTAGATACGCAGTATTTT

d_gene: TRBD2
v_gene: TRBV4-2
abundance: -
j_gene: TRBJ2-3
CDR3aa: CASSQERLAGWDTQYF
CDR3nt: TGTGCCAGCAGCCAAGAGCGTCTAGCGGGTTGGGATACGCAGTATTTT

d_gene: TRBD2
v_gene: TRBV7-6
abundance: few
j_gene: TRBJ2-1
CDR3aa: CASSSIAGRYNEQFF
CDR3nt: TGTGCCAGCAGCTCCATAGCGGGAAGATACAATGAGCAGTTCTTC

d_gene: TRBD2
v_gene: TRBV2
abundance: once
j_gene: TRBJ2-1
CDR3aa: CASSLLAGGVYNEQFF
CDR3nt: TGTGCCAGCAGTTTACTAGCGGGAGGGGTATACAATGAGCAGTTCTTC

d_gene: TRBD1
v_gene: TRBV20-1
abundance: many
j_gene: TRBJ2-2
CDR3aa: CSAKAPGQGIAYTGELFF
CDR3nt: TGCAGTGCGAAAGCTCCGGGACAGGGAATAGCGTACACCGGGGAGCTGTTTTTT

d_gene: -
v_gene: TRBV29-1
abundance: many
j_gene: TRBJ2-7
CDR3aa: CSVGQVDYEQYF
CDR3nt: TGCAGCGTTGGACAGGTGGACTACGAGCAGTACTTC

d_gene: TRBD1
v_gene: TRBV3-1
abundance: few
j_gene: TRBJ2-7
CDR3aa: CASSQPGTGMYEQYF
CDR3nt: TGTGCCAGCAGTCAACCCGGGACAGGGATGTACGAGCAGTACTTC

d_gene: -
v_gene: TRBV29-1
abundance: many
j_gene: TRBJ2-2
CDR3aa: CSVDRIQGGNTGELFF
CDR3nt: TGCAGCGTTGACCGGATACAGGGAGGGAACACCGGGGAGCTGTTTTTT

d_gene: TRBD2
v_gene: TRBV9
abundance: few
j_gene: TRBJ2-3
CDR3aa: CASSPPLTGGGSTDTQYF
CDR3nt: TGTGCCAGCAGCCCACCCCTGACGGGAGGAGGTTCCACAGATACGCAGTATTTT

d_gene: -
v_gene: TRBV19
abundance: -
j_gene: TRBJ1-1
CDR3aa: CASLNSNPGRNTEAFF
CDR3nt: TGTGCCAGTCTCAATTCCAACCCCGGGAGGAACACTGAAGCTTTCTTT

d_gene: -
v_gene: TRBV9
abundance: many
j_gene: TRBJ2-2
CDR3aa: CASSVNDIRSGELFF
CDR3nt: TGTGCCAGCAGCGTAAACGACATCCGATCCGGGGAGCTGTTTTTT

d_gene: -
v_gene: TRBV18
abundance: -
j_gene: TRBJ2-7
CDR3aa: CASSPLGKPPYEQYF
CDR3nt: TGTGCCAGCTCACCACTGGGTAAACCGCCCTACGAGCAGTACTTC

d_gene: TRBD1
v_gene: TRBV7-9
abundance: -
j_gene: TRBJ1-1
CDR3aa: CASSLAGTGDTEAFF
CDR3nt: TGTGCCAGCAGCTTAGCGGGTACAGGGGATACTGAAGCTTTCTTT

d_gene: TRBD2
v_gene: TRBV20-1
abundance: few
j_gene: TRBJ2-1
CDR3aa: CSARDGLDFVF
CDR3nt: TGCAGTGCTAGAGATGGACTAGATTTCGTCTTC

d_gene: -
v_gene: TRBV28
abundance: few
j_gene: TRBJ2-4
CDR3aa: CASSQGLLAKNIQYF
CDR3nt: TGTGCCAGTTCGCAGGGTCTCCTAGCCAAAAACATTCAGTACTTC

d_gene: -
v_gene: TRBV7-9
abundance: -
j_gene: TRBJ2-7
CDR3aa: CASSLVAVAEQYF
CDR3nt: TGTGCCAGCAGCTTAGTGGCAGTAGCCGAGCAGTACTTC

d_gene: -
v_gene: TRBV18
abundance: -
j_gene: TRBJ2-7
CDR3aa: CASSPLQTQRASYEQYF
CDR3nt: TGTGCCAGCTCGCCACTCCAGACCCAGCGGGCCTCCTACGAGCAGTACTTC

d_gene: -
v_gene: TRBV7-9
abundance: few
j_gene: TRBJ2-1
CDR3aa: CASRSDWSRPNNEQFF
CDR3nt: TGTGCCAGCAGGTCCGACTGGAGCCGGCCTAACAATGAGCAGTTCTTC

d_gene: TRBD1
v_gene: TRBV29-1
abundance: -
j_gene: TRBJ1-1
CDR3aa: CSALSTGEGNTEAFF
CDR3nt: TGCAGCGCACTCTCTACAGGGGAGGGGAACACTGAAGCTTTCTTT

d_gene: -
v_gene: TRBV5-1
abundance: -
j_gene: TRBJ1-1
CDR3aa: CASSLRLSNTEAFF
CDR3nt: TGCGCCAGCAGCTTGCGGCTCTCGAACACTGAAGCTTTCTTT

d_gene: TRBD1
v_gene: TRBV3-1
abundance: -
j_gene: TRBJ1-6
CDR3aa: CASSQEWTSQGSGSPLHF
CDR3nt: TGTGCCAGCAGCCAAGAGTGGACATCACAGGGGTCAGGTTCACCCCTCCACTTT